This T cell receptor beta chain was recovered during a study of T cell repertoires in cytomegalovirus infection. Overall study results and limits: Clonotypes of TCR beta that were HLA-C-restricted and CMV-specific dominated the ex vivo response. Cumulative frequency of public TCR beta families picked out carriers of CMV plus the relevant HLA.

Each CDR3 protein gets one entry after TCRdb re-called the reads with MiXCR. This sample has about 150,000 distinct CDR3 sequences; about a quarter occur once, and the top ten carry approximately 11%. V was cut by 3 bases and J by 4 bases, with 10 bases left in between. The CDR3 is 13 amino acids. Germline CDR1 and CDR2: SGHRS and YFSETQ. As for this clonotype: The antigen is undetermined.

Input material: PBMCs. The receptor was isolated from a human donor in good health (CMV status not recorded). Some clones in this sample may be carry-over from other donors' samples. This chain joins TRBV5-1 and TRBJ1-2; tentative D call: TRBD1 (5 bases). The CDR3 DNA reads as TGCGCCAGCAGCTGGGACGGCCCCTATGGCTACACCTTC. It specifies CASSWDGPYGYTF.